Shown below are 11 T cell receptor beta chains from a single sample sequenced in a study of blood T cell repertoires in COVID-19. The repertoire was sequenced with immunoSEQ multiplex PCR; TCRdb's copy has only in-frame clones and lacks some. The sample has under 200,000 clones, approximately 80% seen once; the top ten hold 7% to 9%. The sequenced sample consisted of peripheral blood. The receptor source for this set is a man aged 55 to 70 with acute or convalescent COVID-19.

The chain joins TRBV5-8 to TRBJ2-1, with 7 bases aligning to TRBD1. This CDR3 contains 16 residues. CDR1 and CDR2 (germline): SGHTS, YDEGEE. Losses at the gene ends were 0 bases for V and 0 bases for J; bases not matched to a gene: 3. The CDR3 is CASSLEAGGSYNEQFF. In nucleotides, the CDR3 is TGTGCCAGCAGCTTGGAAGCAGGGGGCTCCTACAATGAGCAGTTCTTC.

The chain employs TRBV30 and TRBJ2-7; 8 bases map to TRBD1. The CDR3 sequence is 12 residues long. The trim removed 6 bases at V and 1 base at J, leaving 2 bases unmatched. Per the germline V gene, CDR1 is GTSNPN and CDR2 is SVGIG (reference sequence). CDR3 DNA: TGTGCCTGCGGACAGGGATCCTACGAGCAGTACTTC. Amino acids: CACGQGSYEQYF.

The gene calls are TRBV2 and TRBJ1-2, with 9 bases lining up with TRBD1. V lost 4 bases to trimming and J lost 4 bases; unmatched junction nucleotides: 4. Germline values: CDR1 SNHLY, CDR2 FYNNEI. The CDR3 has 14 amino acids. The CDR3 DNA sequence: TGTGCCAGCAGTGTCGGACAGGGGTCCTATGGCTACACCTTC. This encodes CASSVGQGSYGYTF.

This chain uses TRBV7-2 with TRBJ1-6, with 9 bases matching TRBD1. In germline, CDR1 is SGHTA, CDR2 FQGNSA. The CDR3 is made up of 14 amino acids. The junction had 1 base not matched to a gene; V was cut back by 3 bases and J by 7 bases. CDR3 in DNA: TGTGCCAGCAGCTTGGGGACAGGGAATTCACCCCTCCACTTT. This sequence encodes CASSLGTGNSPLHF.

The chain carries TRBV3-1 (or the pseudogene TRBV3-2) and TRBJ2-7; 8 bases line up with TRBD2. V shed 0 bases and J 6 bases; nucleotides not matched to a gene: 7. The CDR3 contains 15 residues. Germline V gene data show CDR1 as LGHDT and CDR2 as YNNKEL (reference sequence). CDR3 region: CASSQDTGGVGEQYF. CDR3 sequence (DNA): TGTGCCAGCAGCCAAGATACGGGGGGGGTCGGCGAGCAGTACTTC.

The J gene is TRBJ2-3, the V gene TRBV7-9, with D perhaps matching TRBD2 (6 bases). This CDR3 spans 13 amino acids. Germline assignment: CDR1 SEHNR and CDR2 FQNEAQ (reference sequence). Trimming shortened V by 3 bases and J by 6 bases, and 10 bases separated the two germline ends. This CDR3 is CASSLYRGDTQYF. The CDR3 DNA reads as TGTGCCAGCAGCTTGTATCGGGGGGATACGCAGTATTTT.

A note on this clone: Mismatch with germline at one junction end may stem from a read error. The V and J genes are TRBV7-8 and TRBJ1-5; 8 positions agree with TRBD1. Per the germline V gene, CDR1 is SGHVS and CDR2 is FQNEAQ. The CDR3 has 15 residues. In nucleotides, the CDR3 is TGTGCCAGCAGCCTAGCGGACAGGGACAATCAGCCCCAGCATTTT. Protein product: CASSLADRDNQPQHF.

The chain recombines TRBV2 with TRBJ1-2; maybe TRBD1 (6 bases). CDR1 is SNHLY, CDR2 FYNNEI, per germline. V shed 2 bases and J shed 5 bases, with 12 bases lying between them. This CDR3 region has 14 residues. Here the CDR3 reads CASSETGSPYGYTF. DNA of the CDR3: TGTGCCAGCAGTGAAACAGGGAGTCCTTATGGCTACACCTTC.

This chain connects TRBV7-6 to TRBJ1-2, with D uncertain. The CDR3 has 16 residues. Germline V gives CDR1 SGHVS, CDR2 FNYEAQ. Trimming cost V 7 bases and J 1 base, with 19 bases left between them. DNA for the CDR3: TGTGCCAGCACCCCGGGATCTGGGGATATTAACTATGGCTACACCTTC. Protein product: CASTPGSGDINYGYTF.

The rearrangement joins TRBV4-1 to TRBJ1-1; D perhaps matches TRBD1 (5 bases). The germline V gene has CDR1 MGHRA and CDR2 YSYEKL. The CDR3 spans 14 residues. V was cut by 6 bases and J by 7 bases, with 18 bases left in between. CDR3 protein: CASRRQPLGGEAFF. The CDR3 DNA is TGCGCCAGCAGACGACAGCCTTTGGGAGGTGAAGCTTTCTTT.

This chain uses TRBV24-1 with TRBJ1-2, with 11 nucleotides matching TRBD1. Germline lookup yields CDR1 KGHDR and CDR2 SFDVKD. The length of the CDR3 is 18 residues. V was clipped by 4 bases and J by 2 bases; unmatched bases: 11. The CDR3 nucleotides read TGTGCCACCAGTGAGGGAAGGGACAGGGGGGAAGTAAACTATGGCTACACCTTC. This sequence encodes CATSEGRDRGEVNYGYTF.